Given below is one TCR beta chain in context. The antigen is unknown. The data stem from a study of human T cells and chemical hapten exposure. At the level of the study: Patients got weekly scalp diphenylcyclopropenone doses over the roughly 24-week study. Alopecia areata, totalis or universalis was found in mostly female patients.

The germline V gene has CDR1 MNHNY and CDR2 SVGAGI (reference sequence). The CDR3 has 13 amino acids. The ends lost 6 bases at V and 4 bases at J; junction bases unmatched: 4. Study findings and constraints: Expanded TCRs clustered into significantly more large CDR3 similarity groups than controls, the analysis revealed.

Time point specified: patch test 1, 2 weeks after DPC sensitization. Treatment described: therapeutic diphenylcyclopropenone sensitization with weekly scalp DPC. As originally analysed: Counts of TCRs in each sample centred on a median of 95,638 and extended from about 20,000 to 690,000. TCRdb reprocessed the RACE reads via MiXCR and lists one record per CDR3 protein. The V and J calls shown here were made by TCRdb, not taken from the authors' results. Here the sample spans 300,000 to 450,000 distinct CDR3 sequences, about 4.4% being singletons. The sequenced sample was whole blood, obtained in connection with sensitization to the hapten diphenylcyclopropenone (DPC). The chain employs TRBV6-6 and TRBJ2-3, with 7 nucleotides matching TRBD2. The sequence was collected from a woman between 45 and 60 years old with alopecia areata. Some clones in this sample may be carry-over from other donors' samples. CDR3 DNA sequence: TGTGCCAGCAGACGGACTAGTGCAGATACGCAGTATTTT. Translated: CASRRTSADTQYF.